This section outlines one T cell receptor beta chain sequence together with its context. Its matching antigen is unknown. In the PCR, 60 Vbeta and 13 Jbeta primers were used. Only in-frame clones appear in the TCRdb table, and some are missing; sequencing was by immunoSEQ multiplex PCR. The sample has approximately 150,000 clones, approximately 79% seen once. The sample comes from a study of cytomegalovirus exposure and HLA in healthy donors. In the study overall: Inside one of the first data releases sat about 85 million unique TCRs taken from HLA-typed donors.

CDR1 and CDR2 (germline): SGDLS, YYNGEE. The CDR3 has 14 residues. Deletions cut 0 bases from V and 8 bases from J, with 11 bases between. Study results and caveats: A later analysis linked some 17,000 TCR beta sequences to HLA alleles at 0.05 false discovery rate. TCR beta V- and J-gene trimming, according to a later analysis, was linked to a missense DCLRE1C variant. TCR beta chains numbering more than 150 were designated cytomegalovirus-associated.

Sequencing was performed on PBMCs. The TCR originated in a middle-aged man in good health and CMV-seropositive. The chain is built from TRBV9 and TRBJ1-4; D call uncertain. The chain's CDR3 is CASSVGGAGEKLFF. DNA of the CDR3: TGTGCCAGCAGCGTAGGTGGCGCCGGGGAAAAACTGTTTTTT.